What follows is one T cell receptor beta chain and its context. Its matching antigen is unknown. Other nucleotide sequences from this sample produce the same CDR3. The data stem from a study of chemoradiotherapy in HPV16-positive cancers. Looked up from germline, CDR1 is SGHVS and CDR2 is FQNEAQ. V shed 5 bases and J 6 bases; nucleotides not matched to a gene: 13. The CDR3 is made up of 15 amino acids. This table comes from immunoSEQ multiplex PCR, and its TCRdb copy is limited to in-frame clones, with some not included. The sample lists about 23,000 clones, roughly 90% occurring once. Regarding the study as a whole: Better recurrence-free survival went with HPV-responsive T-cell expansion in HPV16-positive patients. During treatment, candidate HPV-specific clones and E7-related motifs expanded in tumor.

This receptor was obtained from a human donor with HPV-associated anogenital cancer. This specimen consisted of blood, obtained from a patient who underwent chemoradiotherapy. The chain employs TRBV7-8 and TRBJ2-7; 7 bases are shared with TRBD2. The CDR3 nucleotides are TGTGCCAGCAGCCGATCCGGACTAGTTGATTCCGAGCAGTACTTC. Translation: CASSRSGLVDSEQYF.